This paragraph covers one T cell receptor (beta chain) sequence. The CDR3 sequence is 15 residues long. V lost 5 bases to trimming and J lost 5 bases; unmatched junction nucleotides: 12. From germline, CDR1 is LNHDA and CDR2 SQIVND (reference sequence). CD45RO-negative cells were positively selected for CCR7, leaving out terminally differentiated effector memory CD45RA+ cells. Those who donated, Caucasian adults without exception, all lived in Nashville, Tennessee. This specimen belongs to a study of shared clonotypes between healthy human individuals. The authors' processing: Junction-only sequences without quality scores came from ImmunoSEQ, so filtering differed. Data came from immunoSEQ multiplex PCR; TCRdb stores just in-frame clones and leaves some out. The V and J calls and clone size were taken over from that table, and D and trimming were inferred from the DNA. This sample has about 2 million clones, with roughly 94% found just once.

This TCR came from a man younger than 35 in good health. The sample taken for sequencing was naive CD8+ T cells sorted from blood. This chain uses TRBV19 with TRBJ2-7; TRBD1 matches 7 bases. The CDR3 sequence: CASSGYLTGSNEQYF. The CDR3 coding sequence is TGTGCCAGTAGTGGGTACTTGACAGGGAGCAACGAGCAGTACTTC. Full variable domain (outside the CDR3, taken from reference TRBV19 and TRBJ2-7): DGGITQSPKYLFRKEGQNVTLSCEQNLNHDAMYWYRQDPGQGLRLIYYSQIVNDFQKGDIAEGYSVSREKKESFPLTVTSAQKNPTAFYLCASSGYLTGSNEQYFGPGTRLTVT.